A selection of T cell receptor beta chains follows, all from one sample in a study of shared clonotypes between healthy human individuals. Assay: immunoSEQ multiplex PCR; the TCRdb copy retains only in-frame clones and omits some. This sample has 650,000 to 800,000 clones, with around 77% found just once. The sequenced sample was memory CD4+ T cells sorted from blood. The receptors shown here come from a woman aged 25 to 39 in good health. CDR3s include the opening cysteine and the closing phenylalanine or tryptophan. The order of the fields is J gene, V gene, clone size, D gene, CDR3 DNA, CDR3 protein. A D gene is named only where the DNA matches it firmly. Clone size is shown for a subset of rows, as once, few, many or a class of expanded clone.

TRBJ2-3,TRBV7-3,.,TRBD2,TGTGCCAGCAGCCGGACTAGCGGGAGTACGACAGATACGCAGTATTTT,CASSRTSGSTTDTQYF
TRBJ2-1,TRBV19,.,TRBD1,TGTGCCAGTAGTATTAAGCCGGGACAGGGGACCTACAATGAGCAGTTCTTC,CASSIKPGQGTYNEQFF
TRBJ2-5,TRBV19,.,.,TGTGCCAGTAGTATATTAGGGGCACAAGAGACCCAGTACTTC,CASSILGAQETQYF
TRBJ1-2,TRBV7-2,.,TRBD1,TGTGCCAGCAGCTCACAGACAGGGAGCTATGGCTACACCTTC,CASSSQTGSYGYTF
TRBJ2-5,TRBV7-2,.,TRBD2,TGTGCCAGCAGCTTTAGGGGAGCGGGAGCGGGTGAGACCCAGTACTTC,CASSFRGAGAGETQYF
TRBJ1-5,TRBV2,many,.,TGTGCCAGCAGTGAGGGGTTTCAGAGCAATCAGCCCCAGCATTTT,CASSEGFQSNQPQHF
TRBJ2-1,TRBV19,.,.,TGTGCCAGTAAGGGCGGGGACGAGCAGTTCTTC,CASKGGDEQFF
TRBJ2-3,TRBV5-1,.,TRBD2,TGCGCCAGCAGCTTGGCCCCTAGCGGGGAAACAGATACGCAGTATTTT,CASSLAPSGETDTQYF
TRBJ2-3,TRBV5-6,.,.,TGTGCCAGCAGCTTGGTAGGGGCTAGCACAGATACGCAGTATTTT,CASSLVGASTDTQYF
TRBJ2-7,TRBV2,.,TRBD2,TGTGCCAGCAGTGAGTTCGCCTGGGCGATAGCGGGAGAGGGCGAGCAGTACTTC,CASSEFAWAIAGEGEQYF
TRBJ2-2,TRBV18,.,.,TGTGCCAGCTCCCGGGACTCTAACACCGGGGAGCTGTTTTTT,CASSRDSNTGELFF
TRBJ2-7,TRBV11-2,.,.,TGTGCCAGCAGCTTAGTACTGGGGAGCTCCTACGAGCAGTACTTC,CASSLVLGSSYEQYF
TRBJ2-3,TRBV19,.,.,TGTGCCAGTAGTAGGGGAATACTCGGCCCCACAGATACGCAGTATTTT,CASSRGILGPTDTQYF
TRBJ1-2,TRBV5-6,.,TRBD1,TGTGCCAGCAGCCGACAGGGACGAAGCTATGGCTACACCTTC,CASSRQGRSYGYTF
TRBJ2-1,TRBV11-3,.,.,TGTGCCAGCAGCTTAGGGCCTCAGGAGAGCTCCTACAATGAGCAGTTCTTC,CASSLGPQESSYNEQFF
TRBJ2-3,TRBV18,.,.,TGTGCCAGCTCACCACTGACTGATAGCACAGATACGCAGTATTTT,CASSPLTDSTDTQYF
TRBJ2-1,TRBV28,.,.,TGTGCCAGCAGTGTTGGGGCTAGCCCGTACAATGAGCAGTTCTTC,CASSVGASPYNEQFF
TRBJ2-1,TRBV4-2,few,.,TGTGCCAGCAGCCAAGACCCCGGGAGAAGCTCCTACAATGAGCAGTTCTTC,CASSQDPGRSSYNEQFF
TRBJ2-7,TRBV14,once,TRBD2,TGTGCCAGCAGCCAACCGGGACTAGCGGGAAGGGCGCAGTACTTC,CASSQPGLAGRAQYF
TRBJ2-1,TRBV28,.,TRBD2,TGTGCCAGCAGTCCTAGCGGGAGTTTCGCCAATGAGCAGTTCTTC,CASSPSGSFANEQFF
TRBJ2-2,TRBV27,.,TRBD2,TGTGCCAGCAGTTGTTTAACCGGGACTAGCGGGGGGAAAAACACCGGGGAGCTGTTTTTT,CASSCLTGTSGGKNTGELFF
TRBJ2-1,TRBV2,few,TRBD2,TGTGCCAGCAGTGTCAGTCCCGGGACTACTTCTTTTAATGAGCAGTTCTTC,CASSVSPGTTSFNEQFF
TRBJ2-7,TRBV25-1,.,TRBD2,TGTGCCACCACTAGCGGGAGTGGCTACGAGCAGTACTTC,CATTSGSGYEQYF
TRBJ2-3,TRBV5-1,.,.,TGCGCCACCACTTGGACCGGGGTGGCGGGCACAGATACGCAGTATTTT,CATTWTGVAGTDTQYF
TRBJ2-7,TRBV5-1,.,.,TGCGCCAGCAGCTTGGCGGGGGACGAGGCGGTAGAGCAGTACTTC,CASSLAGDEAVEQYF
TRBJ2-1,TRBV6-4,.,.,TGTGCCAGCAGCGCATCCGGAGGCAATGAGCAGTTCTTC,CASSASGGNEQFF
TRBJ2-5,TRBV18,.,.,TGTGCCAGCTCACCAGGCCAAGAGACCCAGTACTTC,CASSPGQETQYF
TRBJ2-1,TRBV6-1,.,TRBD1,TGTGCCAGCAGGGACAGGGGGGGTTCTTTACGGGAGCAGTTCTTC,CASRDRGGSLREQFF
TRBJ2-5,TRBV10-2,.,.,TGCGCCAGCAGGGGCCTAGAAGAGACCCAGTACTTC,CASRGLEETQYF
TRBJ1-5,TRBV19,.,.,TGTGCCAGTATCGGCCTAAGGGGCCAGCCCCAGCATTTT,CASIGLRGQPQHF
TRBJ2-3,TRBV6-4,.,.,TGTGCCAGCAGTAGGAGGGCCCTGGGAGGCGGTGATACGCAGTATTTT,CASSRRALGGGDTQYF
TRBJ1-1,TRBV28,few,TRBD1,TGTGCCACACGTCAGGGGGACACTGAAGCTTTCTTT,CATRQGDTEAFF
TRBJ2-1,TRBV5-1,.,TRBD1,TGCGCCAGCAGCTTGATCAGGGGGAATGAGCAGTTCTTC,CASSLIRGNEQFF
TRBJ1-5,TRBV7-8,.,.,TGTGCCAGCAGCTTAGATGGACAGACCTATCAGCCCCAGCATTTT,CASSLDGQTYQPQHF
TRBJ2-7,TRBV5-4,few,TRBD2,TGTGCCAGCAGCCCTGGACTAGCGATCGAGCAGTACTTC,CASSPGLAIEQYF
TRBJ2-2,TRBV6-1,.,.,TGTGCCAGCAGTGCGACGAACACCGGGGAGCTGTTTTTT,CASSATNTGELFF
TRBJ1-1,TRBV5-1,.,.,TGCGCCAGCAGCCAACCGGAGGGCACTGAAGCTTTCTTT,CASSQPEGTEAFF
TRBJ2-7,TRBV7-9,.,TRBD1,TGTGCCAGCAGCGAGGACAGGACTTACTACGAGCAGTACTTC,CASSEDRTYYEQYF
TRBJ2-4,TRBV4-1,.,.,TGCGCCAGCAGCCAAGATGACAGGGCCAAAAACATTCAGTACTTC,CASSQDDRAKNIQYF
TRBJ1-2,TRBV2,.,.,TGTGCCAGCAGCCGAAGGGGCAGTGGCTACACCTTC,CASSRRGSGYTF
TRBJ2-7,TRBV30,.,.,TGTGCCTGGGCTACCCCCTCTCTCTACGAGCAGTACTTC,CAWATPSLYEQYF
TRBJ1-1,TRBV11-2,.,.,TGTGCCAGCAGCTCCCTCCGACAGGCGGGTGAAGCTTTCTTT,CASSSLRQAGEAFF
TRBJ2-5,TRBV5-1,few,TRBD2,TGCGCCAGCAGCTCAGCGGGCCCGGGAGGGACCCAGTACTTC,CASSSAGPGGTQYF
TRBJ1-5,TRBV6-1,.,.,TGTGCCAGCAGTGCGGCCGGACACGGGAATCAGCCCCAGCATTTT,CASSAAGHGNQPQHF
TRBJ2-4,TRBV27,.,TRBD2,TGTGCCAGCAGTTTTCTAGGCGGGAGGGCGTACTTC,CASSFLGGRAYF